This T cell receptor (beta chain) comes out of a study of identical twins. The CDR3 has 14 residues. The trim removed 6 bases at V and 2 bases at J, leaving 8 bases unmatched. Germline CDR1 reads DFQATT; CDR2 reads SNEGSKA (reference sequence). This clonotype has just a few counts. TCRdb reanalysed the 5' RACE reads using MiXCR and keeps one entry per CDR3 protein. Seen here are roughly 490,000 distinct CDR3 sequences, 14% observed once, and the top ten hold more than 0.8%. These same records also appear under a second study, on yellow fever vaccine responses in identical twins.

The sequence derives from a woman aged 18-35 years in good health. Sequencing input: CD4+ T cells sorted from blood. The V gene is TRBV20-1, the J gene TRBJ2-5, with 8 bases identical to TRBD2. CDR3 sequence (DNA): TGCAGTGCACGCATAGCGGGGAGGCAAGAGACCCAGTACTTC. This encodes CSARIAGRQETQYF.